This T cell receptor beta chain is drawn from a study of beta chain features in type 1 diabetes. Germline V gene sequence: CDR1 MDHEN, CDR2 SYDVKM. This CDR3 comprises 14 residues. Trimming took 3 bases from V and 0 from J, leaving 9 bases between them. TCRB transcripts that were expressed got sequenced, as all of the isolated RNA had been reverse transcribed. Sequencing used immunoSEQ multiplex PCR; TCRdb keeps in-frame clones, though not all of them. The table lists under 400,000 clones, around an eighth of them singletons, with less than 0.02% in the top ten. The rearrangement uses TRBV28 and TRBJ2-7, with D tentatively TRBD2 (5 bases). The TCR originated in a young man in good health. Sequencing was performed on naive CD4+ T cells from blood. The CDR3 DNA follows: TGTGCCAGCAGTTTCGGGGTCGGCTCCTACGAGCAGTACTTC. This translates into CASSFGVGSYEQYF.